This T cell receptor (beta chain) stems from a study of T-cell reconstitution after alpha-beta-depleted transplantation in children. As it was prepared, the TCRbeta library received unique molecular identifiers. TCRdb fed the PCR reads into MiXCR, producing one record per CDR3 protein. The sample shows about 600,000 distinct CDR3 sequences, over 9.5% of them seen only once. Unmatched junction bases numbered 9, after V lost 3 bases and J lost 6 bases. Germline CDR1 is LGHDT and CDR2 is YNNKEL (reference sequence). The CDR3 runs 15 residues. This rearrangement joins TRBV3-1 to TRBJ2-7; 9 nucleotides line up with TRBD1. The clonotype originates from a human donor who donated a stem cell graft to a child with acute myeloid leukemia. The sample consisted of PBMCs from the stem cell graft donor, taken from the stem cell graft. This CDR3 is CASSQKTGGTAEQYF. In DNA form, the CDR3 reads TGTGCCAGCAGCCAGAAGACAGGGGGTACTGCCGAGCAGTACTTC.